This record concerns one T cell receptor (beta chain) sequence. This sample is drawn from a study of blood T cell repertoires in COVID-19. The wider study: COVID-19 samples, acute and convalescent, were from the United States, Italy and Spain. T cells, B-cell-depleted T cells, or PBMCs provided the cDNA or gDNA that served as material.

Assay used: immunoSEQ multiplex PCR; TCRdb lists only in-frame clones, some missing. The sample holds hundreds of thousands of clones, 85% seen once. V was trimmed by 3 bases and J by 2 bases, leaving 8 bases between them. CDR1 MNHEY and CDR2 SMNVEV come from the germline V gene (reference sequence). This CDR3 contains 14 residues. The rearrangement joins TRBV27 to TRBJ2-1, with TRBD1 as a possible D gene (5 bases). This TCR was recovered from a woman between 18 and 29 years old with acute or convalescent COVID-19. Sequencing was done on a sample of peripheral blood. This chain's CDR3 is CASSFPGTYNEQFF. In DNA form, the CDR3 reads TGTGCCAGCAGTTTCCCAGGGACCTACAATGAGCAGTTCTTC.